What follows is one TCR beta chain and its context. This sample is part of a study of lymphopenia after photon versus proton radiotherapy. Sequencing was performed with immunoSEQ multiplex PCR; in TCRdb, only in-frame clones are kept and a portion is missing. The data contain 150,000 to 200,000 clones, approximately 91% of them seen just once; the ten biggest clones take up around 4.6%. The CDR3 has 13 residues. The ends lost 6 bases at V and 2 bases at J; junction bases unmatched: 3. Per germline, CDR1 MNHEY and CDR2 SMNVEV (reference sequence). The receptor was isolated from a man in his forties or fifties with gastric cancer. This chain uses TRBV27 with TRBJ1-1; TRBD1 aligns across 7 bases. The sequencing used peripheral blood, collected from a patient treated with photon-based radiotherapy. CDR3 residues: CASRGQFNTEAFF. The CDR3 DNA is TGTGCCAGCAGGGGACAGTTTAACACTGAAGCTTTCTTT.